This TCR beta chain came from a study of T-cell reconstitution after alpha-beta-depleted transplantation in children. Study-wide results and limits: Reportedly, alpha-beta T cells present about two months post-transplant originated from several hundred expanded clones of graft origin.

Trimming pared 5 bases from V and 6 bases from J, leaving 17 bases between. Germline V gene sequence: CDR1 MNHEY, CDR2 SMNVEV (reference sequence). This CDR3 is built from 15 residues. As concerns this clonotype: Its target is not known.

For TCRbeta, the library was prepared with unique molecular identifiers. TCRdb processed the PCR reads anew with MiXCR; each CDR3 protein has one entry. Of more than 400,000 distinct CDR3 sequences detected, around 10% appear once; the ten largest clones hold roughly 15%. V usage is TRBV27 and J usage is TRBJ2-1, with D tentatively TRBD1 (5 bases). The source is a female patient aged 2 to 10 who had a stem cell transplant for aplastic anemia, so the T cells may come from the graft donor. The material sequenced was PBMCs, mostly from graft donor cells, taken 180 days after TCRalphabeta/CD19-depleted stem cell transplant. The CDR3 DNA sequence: TGTGCCAGCAGTCCCGCCCTCTTCCAGGGCAATGAGCAGTTCTTC. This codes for CASSPALFQGNEQFF.